The table lists the clone carrying this T cell receptor beta chain with a count of one. The data are from a study of blood T cell repertoires in COVID-19. About the study: COVID-19 samples from acute and convalescent phases originated in the United States, Italy and Spain. T cells, B-cell-depleted T cells, or PBMCs supplied cDNA or gDNA.

Authors' data handling: Estimation of nucleated cell counts relied on the amplification of reference gene primers. TCRdb keeps only in-frame clones here, not all; method: immunoSEQ multiplex PCR. D and trimming were read from the DNA, whereas the V and J calls and clone size are those reported in that table. This sample carries around 160,000 clones, 88% of them seen once, and the ten largest clones take approximately 2.5%. Germline lookup yields CDR1 SGHVS and CDR2 FNYEAQ. The trim removed 5 bases at V and 9 bases at J, leaving 7 bases unmatched. This CDR3 region has 13 residues. V and J are TRBV7-6 and TRBJ2-1; 7 positions agree with TRBD2. This receptor was identified in a human donor in a cohort sampled during active COVID-19. The sequenced sample was peripheral blood. The chain's CDR3 is CASSPMGGGEQFF. The CDR3 nucleotides are TGTGCCAGCAGCCCTATGGGGGGGGGTGAGCAGTTCTTC.